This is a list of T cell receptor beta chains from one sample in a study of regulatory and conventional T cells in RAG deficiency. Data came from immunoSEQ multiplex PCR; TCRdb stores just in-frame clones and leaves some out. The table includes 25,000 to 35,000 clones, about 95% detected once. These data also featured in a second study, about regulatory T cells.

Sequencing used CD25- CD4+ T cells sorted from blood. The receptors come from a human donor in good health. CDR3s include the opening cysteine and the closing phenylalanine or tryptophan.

CASNEAGGITSTDTQYF | TRBJ2-3 | TRBV9
CASSLPSRGQGAKEQYF | TRBJ2-7 | TRBV5-1
CASSISMNTGELFF | TRBJ2-2 | TRBV19
CASSEPAEEPQHF | TRBJ1-5 | TRBV6-1
CASSLGLQNYGYTF | TRBJ1-2 | TRBV5-1
CASSIGTPYGYTF | TRBJ1-2 | TRBV18
CANNGGVAADTQYF | TRBJ2-3 | TRBV6-1
CASSSGVGSPLHF | TRBJ1-6 | TRBV6-6
CAWSVFGRGPPGELFF | TRBJ2-2 | TRBV30
CASSATGGQPQHF | TRBJ1-5 | TRBV9
CASSEAGGSFYEQYF | TRBJ2-7 | TRBV6-1
CASSSTSEANNEQFF | TRBJ2-1 | TRBV6-5
CASRATGTTNEKLFF | TRBJ1-4 | TRBV6-6
CASSDSNYGYTF | TRBJ1-2 | TRBV5-4
CSALLRETQYF | TRBJ2-5 | TRBV20-1
CSATRDSSF | TRBJ1-2 | TRBV20-1
CASNEPGQGSYEQYF | TRBJ2-7 | TRBV19
CASSVTSGDTQYF | TRBJ2-3 | TRBV9
CASSEDGLPGGGAQTQYF | TRBJ2-5 | TRBV2
CASSPRQGADTQYF | TRBJ2-3 | TRBV18
CASSMLRQSYEQYF | TRBJ2-7 | TRBV19
CASSVGTGPYEQYF | TRBJ2-7 | TRBV9